Listed below are T cell receptor beta chains from one sample, sequenced in a study of metastatic and nonmetastatic thyroid tumors. TCRdb re-analyzed the PCR reads using MiXCR. The data hold 25,000 to 30,000 clones, with approximately 3.7% observed a single time. Sequenced sample: blood. Every receptor here comes from a male donor with papillary thyroid cancer or a benign thyroid nodule (not recorded which). Some clones in this sample may be carry-over from other donors' samples. The CDR3 runs from the conserved cysteine through the conserved F or W. A D gene is named only where the DNA matches it firmly. Rows give clone size only sometimes, using once, few, many, or a class for an expanded clone.

clone_size	cdr3_length	v_call	d_call	j_call	cdr3_nt	cdr3_aa
many	15	TRBV4-2	TRBD2	TRBJ2-7	TGTGCCAGCAGCCTAGGACTAGCGGGCTCCTACGAGCAGTACTTC	CASSLGLAGSYEQYF
few	14	TRBV28	-	TRBJ1-4	TGTGCCAGCAGCTTGGGGGACACCATCCCAGCTGAGTTTTTT	CASSLGDTIPAEFF
many	13	TRBV12-3/TRBV12-4	-	TRBJ2-5	TGTGCCAGCAGTTTGGGAGGAGCCGAGACCCAGTACTTC	CASSLGGAETQYF
-	13	TRBV30	-	TRBJ1-4	TGTGCCGCAAAACCGGGGACTAATGAAAAACTGTTTTTT	CAAKPGTNEKLFF
many	14	TRBV10-2	TRBD2	TRBJ2-1	TGCGCCAGCAGTGGACTAGCGGGATACAATGAGCAGTTCTTC	CASSGLAGYNEQFF
few	13	TRBV19	-	TRBJ2-3	TGTGCCAGTAGTTTCACGATCACAGATACGCAGTATTTT	CASSFTITDTQYF
-	14	TRBV6-9	-	TRBJ1-2	TGTGCCAGCAGTTACCGGGGAGTCGGCTATGGCTACACCTTC	CASSYRGVGYGYTF
medium-sized	13	TRBV10-2	-	TRBJ2-2	TGCGCCAGCAGTGACACAAGTCCCGGGGAGCTGTTTTTT	CASSDTSPGELFF
-	17	TRBV12-5	-	TRBJ1-2	TGTGCTAGTGGTTTGGTACCTGTGGCACCCCCTGGCTATGGCTACACCTTC	CASGLVPVAPPGYGYTF
many	14	TRBV14	-	TRBJ1-1	TGTGCCAGCAGCCGGCAGGGGATGGGCACTGAAGCTTTCTTT	CASSRQGMGTEAFF
-	14	TRBV12-3/TRBV12-4	-	TRBJ2-1	TGTGCCAGCAGCCTCCAACCTAGGGGGGGTAGTCGGTTCTTC	CASSLQPRGGSRFF
-	14	TRBV27	-	TRBJ1-1	TGTGCCAGCAGTGGGGAGGGTAATAGCGTTGAAGCTTTCTTT	CASSGEGNSVEAFF
-	12	TRBV7-2	-	TRBJ2-2	TGTGCCAGCAGCTTTAAAGCGGTGGAGCTGTTTTTT	CASSFKAVELFF
medium-sized	16	TRBV6-5	-	TRBJ1-2	TGTGCCAGCAGTTACTCAGAAGAGACGGCCGACAAGGGCTACACCTTC	CASSYSEETADKGYTF
many	15	TRBV7-8	-	TRBJ2-5	TGTGCCAGCAGCTTAGACCCAGGGGCTCTGGAGACCCAGTACTTC	CASSLDPGALETQYF
few	14	TRBV7-3	-	TRBJ1-1	TGTGCCAGCAGCCCAAGGGGTAGGAGTTCGGAAGCTTTCTTT	CASSPRGRSSEAFF
many	15	TRBV29-1	-	TRBJ2-5	TGCAGCGTTGAAGCCTCCTATACAAACCAAGAGACCCAGTACTTC	CSVEASYTNQETQYF
medium-sized	15	TRBV6-2/TRBV6-3	TRBD2	TRBJ2-7	TGTGCCAGCAGTAAATTAGCGGGAGGAGCCTACGAGCAGTACTTC	CASSKLAGGAYEQYF
few	13	TRBV29-1	-	TRBJ2-2	TGCAGCGTGTTCGGGGTCGAGACCGGGGAGCTGTTTTTT	CSVFGVETGELFF
few	14	TRBV2	TRBD2	TRBJ2-7	TGTGCCAGCAGGATGACTAGCGGGGGCTACGAGCAGTACTTC	CASRMTSGGYEQYF
many	13	TRBV5-1	-	TRBJ2-7	TGCGCCAGCAGCTTGGCCTTCACCTACGAGCAGTACTTC	CASSLAFTYEQYF
medium-sized	16	TRBV6-2/TRBV6-3	-	TRBJ1-6	TGTGCCAGCACCTCACTCCCCGGGAAGAGCAATTCACCCCTCCACTTT	CASTSLPGKSNSPLHF
few	15	TRBV19	TRBD2	TRBJ2-3	TGTGCCAGTAGTATATCGACTAGCGGAGCAGATACGCAGTATTTT	CASSISTSGADTQYF
many	20	TRBV28	-	TRBJ1-5	TGTGCCAGCAGTTCTTTAAGGAAGACTGTCCTGGCAGGGAGCAATCAGCCCCAGCATTTT	CASSSLRKTVLAGSNQPQHF
many	16	TRBV30	-	TRBJ1-3	TGTGCCTGGGCCTGGACAGCCTTATCCTCTGGAAACACCATATATTTT	CAWAWTALSSGNTIYF
-	15	TRBV28	-	TRBJ1-5	TGTGCCAGCAGCTCCCCGGGACACATTAATCAGCCCCAGCATTTT	CASSSPGHINQPQHF
many	17	TRBV7-9	TRBD2	TRBJ2-7	TGTGCCAGCAGCTTAGCTTATGGGACTAGCGGGTCCTACGAGCAGTACTTC	CASSLAYGTSGSYEQYF
few	17	TRBV24-1	-	TRBJ2-2	TGTGCCACCCAAAAGGGGACTGGGCAGTGGCAAACCGGGGAGCTGTTTTTT	CATQKGTGQWQTGELFF
-	12	TRBV20-1	-	TRBJ2-7	TGCAGTGCTCAAGCAGGGATCTACGAGCAGTACTTC	CSAQAGIYEQYF
once	14	TRBV20-1	-	TRBJ1-3	TGCAGTGTTAGAAGGCGGGAGTCAGGAAACACCATATATTTT	CSVRRRESGNTIYF
few	15	TRBV2	-	TRBJ2-3	TGTGCCAGTAGAACGGGAAAGGGGACAACAGATACGAAGTATTTT	CASRTGKGTTDTKYF
many	14	TRBV28	TRBD1	TRBJ1-5	TGTGCCACCCTCCCTGGGACAGGGCGCCAGCCCCAGCATTTT	CATLPGTGRQPQHF